This TCR beta chain derives from a study of beta chain features in type 1 diabetes. CDR1 and CDR2 (germline): ENHRY, SYGVKD. Trimming at V came to 4 bases and at J to 0 bases, leaving 0 bases not matched to a gene. CDR3 length equals 13 residues. This clone was observed a single time. The antigen remains unidentified. Each sorted fraction was over 98% pure. Expressed TCRB transcripts got sequenced, as all isolated RNA was reverse transcribed. Data came from immunoSEQ multiplex PCR; TCRdb stores just in-frame clones and leaves some out. The sample holds around 200,000 clones, about 13% seen once. General observations from the study: At VDJ recombination sites, type 1 diabetes patients had fewer insertions and more deleted nucleotides. There was a moderate but significant shortening of TCRB CDR3s in all four CD4+ subsets of Type 1 diabetes patients.

This sequence originates from a young woman in good health. Sample: central memory CD4+ T cells from blood. This chain uses TRBV10-3 with TRBJ2-7, with 7 bases that match TRBD1. This CDR3 reads CAISAGGSYEQYF. The CDR3 DNA reads TGTGCCATCAGTGCAGGGGGCTCCTACGAGCAGTACTTC.